This T cell receptor (beta chain) was documented in a study of response to subunit inactivated influenza vaccine. Turning to this clonotype: The target antigen is unknown.

TCRdb reprocessed the RT-PCR reads via MiXCR and lists one record per CDR3 protein. Of about 180,000 distinct CDR3 sequences listed, approximately 11% were seen once; the top ten hold approximately 35%. Study-level points and caveats: Few additional T cells are recruited per seasonal influenza vaccination, authors suggested.

The receptor was derived from a man between 45 and 75 years old who received an inactivated influenza vaccine. The sample here was CD8+ T cells sorted from PBMCs, taken less than 30 months after vaccination.

The DNA for the CDR3 is TGTGCCAGTAGTATTGGACCGAACAACAATGAGCAGTTCTTC. Translated: CASSIGPNNNEQFF. V gene TRBV19 combines with J gene TRBJ2-1; D not resolved. Trimming pared 3 bases from V and 5 bases from J, leaving 11 bases between. The germline V gene encodes CDR1 LNHDA and CDR2 SQIVND (reference sequence). This CDR3 contains 14 residues.